This T cell receptor beta chain was sequenced during a study of identical twins. Germline loops: CDR1 SGDLS, CDR2 YYNGEE. The length of the CDR3 is 11 residues. The V gene end was trimmed by 3 bases and the J gene end by 15 bases; junction bases not matched to a gene: 3. MiXCR, applied by TCRdb to the 5' RACE reads, yields one record per CDR3 protein. Found here are approximately 140,000 distinct CDR3 sequences, around 3.5% of them singletons; the top ten hold 8.1%. Many counts were recorded for this clonotype. Sample: memory T cells sorted from blood. This sequence joins TRBV9 and TRBJ2-1; 10 bases fit TRBD2. This clonotype was sampled from a man younger than 35 in good health. The CDR3 DNA reads as TGTGCCAGCAGCGGGGGACTAGCGCCGTTCTTC. It is translated as CASSGGLAPFF.